The present T cell receptor (beta chain) was sequenced within a study of CD8 T cells in ankylosing spondylitis. About this clonotype itself: Its antigen remains unknown.

Broader study findings: Apparently characteristic of ankylosing spondylitis blood was a TCR beta motif (fewer than 10 highly homologous variants).

Quantitative molecular-barcoded 5'-RACE generated the TCR beta libraries. Using its own MiXCR run on the 5' RACE reads, TCRdb lists one record per CDR3 protein. The sample has approximately 550,000 distinct CDR3 sequences, more than 9.5% seen once. The sequenced material came from blood, either unsorted or a sorted T cell fraction (not recorded which). This clonotype was obtained from a male donor with ankylosing spondylitis.

The chain's CDR3 is CASSSESYSPLHF. Written as DNA, the CDR3 is TGTGCCAGCAGTTCAGAAAGTTATTCACCCCTCCACTTT. The J gene is TRBJ1-6, the V gene TRBV12-3 or TRBV12-4, with D unclear. V dropped 4 bases and J dropped 8 bases, with 9 bases sitting between them. The CDR3 contains 13 residues.